This paragraph reports one T cell receptor beta chain. Its antigen is unidentified. CDR1 is MNHEY and CDR2 is SVGAGI in the germline V gene. The CDR3 is made up of 13 amino acids. Trimming stripped 9 bases from V and 6 bases from J, with 18 bases between. This record belongs to a study of Ad26.COV2.S vaccination and SARS-CoV-2 variants. As for the study in general: Donor had been placed in the Ad26.COV2.S arm of the COV1001 trial.

Stated treatment: about 20 received Ad26.COV2.S at low or high dose, single or two shots; 5 received placebo; per-sample allocation not given. Sampling happened 63 days after the first vaccine or placebo injection. The donor's status was that of an adult aged 18-55 years in Boston. Data came from immunoSEQ multiplex PCR; TCRdb stores just in-frame clones and leaves some out. The table shows some 640,000 clones, with roughly 90% occurring only once. Study-wide results and limits: The authors reported substantial breadth in spike-specific CD8+ and CD4+ T cell responses after vaccination. Individuals receiving vaccine had higher spike-specific TCR breadth than placebo recipients did.

The starting material was peripheral blood, obtained in a trial of Ad26.COV2.S vaccine versus placebo. The receptor was isolated from a person aged 18-65 years who received the Ad26.COV2.S COVID-19 vaccine or a placebo. V usage is TRBV6-5 and J usage is TRBJ2-7, with TRBD1 as a possible D gene (6 bases). CDR3 protein: CASRRGTHSEQYF. The CDR3 coding sequence is TGTGCCAGTAGACGTGGGACACATAGCGAGCAGTACTTC.